This TCR gamma chain was sequenced in a study of gamma-delta chains in newborns, infants, children. Overall study context: Microbial exposure reportedly drives polyclonal innate γδ T cell expansion after birth.

Within the sample, this clone is medium-sized. TCRdb used CATT to re-call clones from the reads. This sample yields under 3,000 gamma-chain clones, of which less than 30% are seen a single time; 20% belongs to the top ten. V was pared by 4 bases and J by 7 bases, with 4 bases of the junction left unmatched. The CDR3 loop spans 15 amino acids. Germline CDR1 and CDR2: GITISATS and ISYDGTV (reference sequence). What was sequenced was blood. The chain recombines TRGV9 with TRGJP. This receptor was taken from a child who was a newborn, infant or young child, either healthy, febrile or measles-vaccinated (not recorded which). In DNA form, the CDR3 reads TGTGCCTTGTGGGAATGGGAGTTGGGCAAAAAAATCAAGGTATTT. Residues: CALWEWELGKKIKVF.